The present T cell receptor beta chain was sequenced within a study of shared clonotypes between healthy human individuals. Study overall: Donor ages ranged 18 to 49 years: a couple of women, a few men.

This clone was detected only a few times. Its specificity is unknown. Findings and caveats of the study: Sampling involved blood alone; tissue repertoires likely differ.

Donors, healthy HIV-negative adults, lacked recent acute infections or vaccinations. It was into CD45RA+ naive and CD45RA-negative memory subsets that the CD4+ cells were split. Data came from immunoSEQ multiplex PCR; TCRdb stores just in-frame clones and leaves some out. The table has about 2.4 million clones, over 85% seen once. Per germline, CDR1 LNHDA and CDR2 SQIVND (reference sequence). V dropped 5 bases and J dropped 3 bases, with 8 bases sitting between them. The length of the CDR3 is 13 residues. The sample was naive CD4+ T cells from PBMCs. The subset: CD45RA+ positively selected. The sequence was obtained from a man younger than 35 in good health. Some clones in this sample may be carry-over from other donors' samples. The chain uses TRBV19 and TRBJ1-5; no clear D. The CDR3 region is CASSLGLNQPQHF. CDR3 in DNA: TGTGCCAGTAGTTTAGGACTCAATCAGCCCCAGCATTTT. The entire variable domain, with the rest obtained from reference TRBV19 and TRBJ1-5, is as follows: DGGITQSPKYLFRKEGQNVTLSCEQNLNHDAMYWYRQDPGQGLRLIYYSQIVNDFQKGDIAEGYSVSREKKESFPLTVTSAQKNPTAFYLCASSLGLNQPQHFGDGTRLSIL.